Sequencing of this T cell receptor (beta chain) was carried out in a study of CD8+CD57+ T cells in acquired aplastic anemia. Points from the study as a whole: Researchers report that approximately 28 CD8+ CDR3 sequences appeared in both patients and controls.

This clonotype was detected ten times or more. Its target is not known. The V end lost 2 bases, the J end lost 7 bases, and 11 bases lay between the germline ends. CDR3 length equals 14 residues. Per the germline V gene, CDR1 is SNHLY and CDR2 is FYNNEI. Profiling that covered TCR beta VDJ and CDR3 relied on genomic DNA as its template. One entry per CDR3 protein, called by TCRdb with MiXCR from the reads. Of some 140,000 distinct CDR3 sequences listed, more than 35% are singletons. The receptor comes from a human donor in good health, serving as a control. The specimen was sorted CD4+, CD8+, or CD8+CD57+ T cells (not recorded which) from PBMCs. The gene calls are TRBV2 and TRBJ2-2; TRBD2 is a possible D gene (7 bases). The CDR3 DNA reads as TGTGCCAGCAGTGAATTCGGGGGGCTCGGGGAGCTGTTTTTT. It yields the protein CASSEFGGLGELFF.